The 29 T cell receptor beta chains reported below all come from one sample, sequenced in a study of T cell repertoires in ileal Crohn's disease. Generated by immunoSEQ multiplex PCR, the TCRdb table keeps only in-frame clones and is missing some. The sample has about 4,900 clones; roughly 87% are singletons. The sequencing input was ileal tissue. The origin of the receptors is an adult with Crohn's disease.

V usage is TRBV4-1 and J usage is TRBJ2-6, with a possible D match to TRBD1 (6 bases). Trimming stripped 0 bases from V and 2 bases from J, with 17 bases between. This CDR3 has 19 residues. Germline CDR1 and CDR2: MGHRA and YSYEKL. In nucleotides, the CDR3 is TGCGCCAGCAGCCAAGATTTAGGACAGAGGATTACTGGGGCCAACGTCCTGACTTTC. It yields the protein CASSQDLGQRITGANVLTF.

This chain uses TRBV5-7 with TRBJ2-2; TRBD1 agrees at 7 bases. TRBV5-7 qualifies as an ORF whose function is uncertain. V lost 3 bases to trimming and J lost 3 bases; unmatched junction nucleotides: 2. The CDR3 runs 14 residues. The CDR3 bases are TGTGCCAGCAGCTCGGGACAGCACACCGGGGAGCTGTTTTTT. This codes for CASSSGQHTGELFF.

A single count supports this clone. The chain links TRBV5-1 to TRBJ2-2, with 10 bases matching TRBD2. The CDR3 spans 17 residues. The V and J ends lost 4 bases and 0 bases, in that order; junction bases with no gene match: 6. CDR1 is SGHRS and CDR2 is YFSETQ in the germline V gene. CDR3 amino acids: CASSQTGTSANTGELFF. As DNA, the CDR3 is TGCGCCAGCAGCCAGACCGGGACTAGCGCGAACACCGGGGAGCTGTTTTTT.

Here the CDR3 DNA reads TGTGCCAGCAGCCTTGGACAGGGGCGTAATCAGCCCCAGCATTTT. As protein: CASSLGQGRNQPQHF. The V call is TRBV6-5, the J call TRBJ1-5; 9 bases agree with TRBD1. Germline CDR1 reads MNHEY; CDR2 reads SVGAGI. There are 15 residues in the CDR3. V lost 6 bases, J lost 4 bases, and 7 bases stayed unmatched.

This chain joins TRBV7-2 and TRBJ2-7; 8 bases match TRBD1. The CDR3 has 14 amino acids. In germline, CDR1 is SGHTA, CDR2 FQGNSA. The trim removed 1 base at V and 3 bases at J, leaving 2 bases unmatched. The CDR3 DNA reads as TGTGCCAGCAGCTTAGGGGGGACAGGCTACGAGCAGTACTTC. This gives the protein CASSLGGTGYEQYF.

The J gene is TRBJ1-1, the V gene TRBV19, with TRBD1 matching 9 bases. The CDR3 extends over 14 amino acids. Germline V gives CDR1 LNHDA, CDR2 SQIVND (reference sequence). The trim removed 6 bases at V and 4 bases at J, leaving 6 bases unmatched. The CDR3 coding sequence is TGTGCCAGTAGAATGACAGGGGGGAGCACTGAAGCTTTCTTT. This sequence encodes CASRMTGGSTEAFF.

CDR3 amino acids: CASSKQGRETQYF. In DNA form, the CDR3 reads TGTGCCAGCAGTAAACAGGGTCGCGAGACCCAGTACTTC. The chain carries TRBV2 and TRBJ2-5; tentatively, D is TRBD1 (6 bases). This CDR3 comprises 13 residues. The ends were cut back, 5 bases at V and 5 bases at J, with 12 bases in the middle. From germline, CDR1 is SNHLY and CDR2 FYNNEI.

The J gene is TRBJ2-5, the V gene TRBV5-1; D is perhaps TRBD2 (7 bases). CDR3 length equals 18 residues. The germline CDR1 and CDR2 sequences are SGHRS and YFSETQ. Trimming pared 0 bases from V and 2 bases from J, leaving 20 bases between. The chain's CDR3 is CASSLVSSGGGGQETQYF. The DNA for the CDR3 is TGCGCCAGCAGCTTGGTTTCTAGCGGAGGGGGGGGTCAAGAGACCCAGTACTTC. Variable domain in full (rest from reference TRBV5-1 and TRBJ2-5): KAGVTQTPRYLIKTRGQQVTLSCSPISGHRSVSWYQQTPGQGLQFLFEYFSETQRNKGNFPGRFSGRQFSNSRSEMNVSTLELGDSALYLCASSLVSSGGGGQETQYFGPGTRLLVL.

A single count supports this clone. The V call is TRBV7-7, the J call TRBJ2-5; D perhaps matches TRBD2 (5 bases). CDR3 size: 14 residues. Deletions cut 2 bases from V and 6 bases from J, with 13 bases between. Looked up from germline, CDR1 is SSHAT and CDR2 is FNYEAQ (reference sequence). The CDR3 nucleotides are TGTGCCAGCAGCTTATTATCTGGGGAGAAGACCCAGTACTTC. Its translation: CASSLLSGEKTQYF.

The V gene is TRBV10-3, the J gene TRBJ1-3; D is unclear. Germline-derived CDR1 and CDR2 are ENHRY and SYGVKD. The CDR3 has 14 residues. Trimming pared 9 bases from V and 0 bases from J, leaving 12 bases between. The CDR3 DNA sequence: TGTGCCATGGGTGGACTGAGCTCTGGAAACACCATATATTTT. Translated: CAMGGLSSGNTIYF.

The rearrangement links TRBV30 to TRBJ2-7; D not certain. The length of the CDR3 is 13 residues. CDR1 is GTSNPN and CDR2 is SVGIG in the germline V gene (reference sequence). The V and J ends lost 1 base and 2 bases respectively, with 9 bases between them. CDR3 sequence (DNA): TGTGCCTGGAGTGAAGGCGGAGCCTACGAGCAGTACTTC. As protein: CAWSEGGAYEQYF.

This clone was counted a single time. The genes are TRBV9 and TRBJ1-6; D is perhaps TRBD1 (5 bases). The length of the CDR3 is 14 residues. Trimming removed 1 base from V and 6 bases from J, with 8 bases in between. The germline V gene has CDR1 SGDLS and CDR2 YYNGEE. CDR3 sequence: CASSVQGFNSPLHF. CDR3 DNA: TGTGCCAGCAGCGTACAGGGTTTTAATTCACCCCTCCACTTT.

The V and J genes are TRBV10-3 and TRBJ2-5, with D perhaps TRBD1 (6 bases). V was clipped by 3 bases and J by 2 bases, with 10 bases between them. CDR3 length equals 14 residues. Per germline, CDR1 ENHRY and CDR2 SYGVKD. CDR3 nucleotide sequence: TGTGCCATCAGTGAACGGACAGCTCAAGAGACCCAGTACTTC. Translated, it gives CAISERTAQETQYF.

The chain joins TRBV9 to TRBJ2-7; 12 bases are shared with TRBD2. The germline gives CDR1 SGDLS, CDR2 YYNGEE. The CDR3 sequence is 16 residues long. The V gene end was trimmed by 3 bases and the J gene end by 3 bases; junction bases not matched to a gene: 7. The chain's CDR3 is CASSASSGGAVYEQYF. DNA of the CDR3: TGTGCCAGCAGCGCATCTAGCGGGGGGGCGGTCTACGAGCAGTACTTC.

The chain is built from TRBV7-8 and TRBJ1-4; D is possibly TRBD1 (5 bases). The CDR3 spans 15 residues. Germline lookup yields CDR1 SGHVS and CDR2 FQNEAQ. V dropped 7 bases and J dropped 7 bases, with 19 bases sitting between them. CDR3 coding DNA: TGTGCCAGCACCCAGAGCTGGGGGGTTTTTGAAAAACTGTTTTTT. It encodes CASTQSWGVFEKLFF.

CDR3 sequence: CASSRTPAGGRVDEQYF. In DNA form, the CDR3 reads TGCGCCAGCAGTCGTACCCCCGCCGGGGGTCGGGTTGACGAGCAGTACTTC. This sequence joins TRBV5-1 and TRBJ2-7; a possible D gene is TRBD2 (6 bases). Trimming stripped 5 bases from V and 5 bases from J, with 26 bases between. The length of the CDR3 is 17 residues. Per germline, CDR1 SGHRS and CDR2 YFSETQ.

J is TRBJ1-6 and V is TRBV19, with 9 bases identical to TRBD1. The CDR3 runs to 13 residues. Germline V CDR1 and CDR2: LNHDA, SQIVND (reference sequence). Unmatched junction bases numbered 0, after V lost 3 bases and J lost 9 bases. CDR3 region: CASSMDRGSPLHF. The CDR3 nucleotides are TGTGCCAGTAGTATGGACAGGGGTTCACCCCTCCACTTT.

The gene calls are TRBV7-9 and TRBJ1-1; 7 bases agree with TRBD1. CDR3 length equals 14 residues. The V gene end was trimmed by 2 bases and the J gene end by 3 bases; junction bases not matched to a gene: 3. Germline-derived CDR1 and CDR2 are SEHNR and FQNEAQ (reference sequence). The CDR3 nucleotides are TGTGCCAGCAGCTTAAGACAGGGAGACACTGAAGCTTTCTTT. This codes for CASSLRQGDTEAFF.

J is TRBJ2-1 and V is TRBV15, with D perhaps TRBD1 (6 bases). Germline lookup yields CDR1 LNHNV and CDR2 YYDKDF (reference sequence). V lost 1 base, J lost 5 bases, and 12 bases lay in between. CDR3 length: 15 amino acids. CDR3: CATSRGDTNNNEQFF. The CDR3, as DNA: TGTGCCACCAGCAGAGGGGACACAAATAACAATGAGCAGTTCTTC.

The CDR3 here is CASTFVGQVVTDTQYF. The CDR3 DNA reads as TGTGCCAGCACCTTTGTCGGACAAGTGGTGACAGATACGCAGTATTTT. The chain joins TRBV5-6 to TRBJ2-3; the D gene is possibly TRBD1 (5 bases). V was trimmed by 6 bases and J by 3 bases, leaving 20 bases between them. The CDR3 extends over 16 amino acids. From germline, CDR1 is SGHDT and CDR2 YYEEEE.

The CDR3 region is CASSLQTGGSTDTQYF. DNA for the CDR3: TGTGCCAGCAGCTTACAAACGGGGGGAAGCACAGATACGCAGTATTTT. The J gene is TRBJ2-3, the V gene TRBV7-2; 7 bases line up with TRBD2. Germline V gives CDR1 SGHTA, CDR2 FQGNSA. Trimming cost V 2 bases and J 0 bases; bases outside gene matches: 5. CDR3 length: 16 amino acids.

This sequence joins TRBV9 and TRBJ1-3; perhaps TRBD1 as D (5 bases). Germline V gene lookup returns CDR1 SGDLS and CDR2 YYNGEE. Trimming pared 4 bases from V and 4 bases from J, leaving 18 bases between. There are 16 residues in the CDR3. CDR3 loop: CASSSPGQQGGNTIYF. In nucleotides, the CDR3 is TGTGCCAGCAGCTCGCCCGGGCAGCAGGGAGGAAACACCATATATTTT.

In DNA, the CDR3 is TGCGCCAGCAGCTATTTGGGAGAACGTAACTACAATGAGCAGTTCTTC. Translating gives CASSYLGERNYNEQFF. V and J are TRBV5-1 and TRBJ2-1; TRBD2 might be the D (5 bases). Trimming left V 3 bases short and J 3 bases short, with 16 bases between. Germline V CDR1 and CDR2: SGHRS, YFSETQ. The CDR3 has 16 residues. The full variable domain, completed using reference TRBV5-1 and TRBJ2-1, is KAGVTQTPRYLIKTRGQQVTLSCSPISGHRSVSWYQQTPGQGLQFLFEYFSETQRNKGNFPGRFSGRQFSNSRSEMNVSTLELGDSALYLCASSYLGERNYNEQFFGPGTRLTVL.

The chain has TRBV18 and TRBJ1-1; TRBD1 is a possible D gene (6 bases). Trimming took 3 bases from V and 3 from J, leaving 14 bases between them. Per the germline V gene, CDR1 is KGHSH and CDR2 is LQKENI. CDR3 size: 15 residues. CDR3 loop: CASSPAQGMDTEAFF. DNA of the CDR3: TGTGCCAGCTCACCTGCACAGGGAATGGACACTGAAGCTTTCTTT.

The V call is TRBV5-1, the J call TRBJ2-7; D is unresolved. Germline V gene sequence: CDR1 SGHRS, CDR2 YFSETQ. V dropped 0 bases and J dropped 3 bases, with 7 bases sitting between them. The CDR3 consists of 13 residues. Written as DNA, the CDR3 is TGCGCCAGCAGCTTGGACCTAGTCTACGAGCAGTACTTC. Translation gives CASSLDLVYEQYF.

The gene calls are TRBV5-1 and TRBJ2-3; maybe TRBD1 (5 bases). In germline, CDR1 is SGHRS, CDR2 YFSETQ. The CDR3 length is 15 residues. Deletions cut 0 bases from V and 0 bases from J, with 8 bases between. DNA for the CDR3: TGCGCCAGCAGCTTGGGACAGACTAGCACAGATACGCAGTATTTT. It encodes CASSLGQTSTDTQYF.

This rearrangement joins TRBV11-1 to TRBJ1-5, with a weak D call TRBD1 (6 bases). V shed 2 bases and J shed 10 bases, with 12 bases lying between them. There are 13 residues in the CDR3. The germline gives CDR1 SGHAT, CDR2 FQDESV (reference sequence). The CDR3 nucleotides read TGTGCCAGCAGCTTAATCAGGGGTCAACCCCAGCATTTT. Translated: CASSLIRGQPQHF.

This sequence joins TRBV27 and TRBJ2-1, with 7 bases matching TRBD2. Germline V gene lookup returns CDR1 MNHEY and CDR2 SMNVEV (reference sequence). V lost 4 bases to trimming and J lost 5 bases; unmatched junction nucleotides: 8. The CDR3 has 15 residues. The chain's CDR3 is CASSSPRGYNNEQFF. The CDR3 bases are TGTGCCAGCAGTTCCCCGCGGGGGTATAACAATGAGCAGTTCTTC.

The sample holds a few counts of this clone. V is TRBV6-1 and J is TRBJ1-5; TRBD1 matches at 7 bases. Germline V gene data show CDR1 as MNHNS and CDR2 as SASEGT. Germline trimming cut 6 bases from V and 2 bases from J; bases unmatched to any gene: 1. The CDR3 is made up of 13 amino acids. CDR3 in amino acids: CASSTGGNQPQHF. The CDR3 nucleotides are TGTGCCAGCAGCACAGGGGGCAATCAGCCCCAGCATTTT.